What follows are 28 T cell receptor beta chains derived from one specimen sequenced in a study of early T cells in non-severe SARS-CoV-2 infection. Each CDR3 protein gets one entry after TCRdb re-called the 5' RACE reads with MiXCR. The sample consists of more than 75,000 distinct CDR3 sequences, 12% to 15% of them appearing once. Sequenced sample: whole blood. The source is an adult who was a healthcare worker with PCR-confirmed SARS-CoV-2 infection or an uninfected control (not recorded which).

This chain uses TRBV28 with TRBJ1-1; D ambiguous. This CDR3 has 14 amino acids. Germline assignment: CDR1 MDHEN and CDR2 SYDVKM. Between the trimmed V and J ends, which lost 7 bases and 4 bases, there was a span of 16 bases. CDR3 coding DNA: TGTGCCAGCATAACAGATTGGGTGGGCACTGAAGCTTTCTTT. Translated: CASITDWVGTEAFF.

The chain recombines TRBV6-2 or TRBV6-3 with TRBJ2-1; 11 nucleotides agree with TRBD2. CDR1 MNHEY and CDR2 SVGEGT come from the germline V gene. This CDR3 is built from 15 residues. The V and J ends lost 7 bases and 10 bases, in that order; junction bases with no gene match: 12. The CDR3 loop reads CASTYSGTSGLEQFF. The CDR3 region has the DNA TGTGCCAGCACATACTCCGGGACTAGCGGACTCGAGCAGTTCTTC.

The chain combines TRBV2 with TRBJ2-5, with 12 bases that match TRBD1. The CDR3 contains 14 residues. Per germline, CDR1 SNHLY and CDR2 FYNNEI. V dropped 5 bases and J dropped 5; count of bases not matched to a gene: 3. CDR3 region: CASSRDRGPETQYF. The DNA for the CDR3 is TGTGCCAGCAGTAGGGACAGGGGGCCCGAGACCCAGTACTTC.

The chain couples TRBV7-9 to TRBJ1-2; D not resolved. Trimming shortened V by 5 bases and J by 4 bases, and 14 bases separated the two germline ends. Germline V gene lookup returns CDR1 SEHNR and CDR2 FQNEAQ (reference sequence). This CDR3 is 14 amino acids long. The CDR3 region is CASSLTTETYGYTF. The DNA for the CDR3 is TGTGCCAGCAGCCTCACGACCGAGACCTATGGCTACACCTTC.

The chain has TRBV5-1 and TRBJ2-1, with a weak D call TRBD2 (6 bases). The germline gives CDR1 SGHRS, CDR2 YFSETQ. The V end was cut by 4 bases, the J end by 7 bases, with 12 bases between. The CDR3 is made up of 13 amino acids. CDR3 nucleotide sequence: TGCGCCAGCAGCGGGGCCGGAGGGAATGAGCAGTTCTTC. Its protein product is CASSGAGGNEQFF. Based on the CDR3 plus reference TRBV5-1 and TRBJ2-1, the full variable domain is KAGVTQTPRYLIKTRGQQVTLSCSPISGHRSVSWYQQTPGQGLQFLFEYFSETQRNKGNFPGRFSGRQFSNSRSEMNVSTLELGDSALYLCASSGAGGNEQFFGPGTRLTVL.

The chain couples TRBV11-2 to TRBJ1-1; 8 nucleotides align to TRBD1. CDR1 and CDR2 from the germline V gene are SGHAT and FQNNGV. Losses at the gene ends were 0 bases for V and 4 bases for J; bases not matched to a gene: 4. The CDR3 is made up of 15 amino acids. CDR3 protein: CASSLEGRGLTEAFF. The CDR3 bases are TGTGCCAGCAGCTTAGAGGGCAGGGGGCTCACTGAAGCTTTCTTT.

The chain recombines TRBV5-5 with TRBJ1-4, with D hard to call. There are 13 residues in the CDR3. CDR1 is SGHKS and CDR2 is YYEKEE in the germline V gene (reference sequence). The CDR3, as DNA: TGTGCAAGCGCGTGGCGGCTTAATGAAAAACTGTTTTTT. Amino acid sequence: CASAWRLNEKLFF.

This clonotype was seen repeatedly, ten times or more. The chain employs TRBV7-6 and TRBJ2-7; 8 nucleotides agree with TRBD1. CDR3 length: 13 amino acids. Germline V CDR1 and CDR2: SGHVS, FNYEAQ. V was pared by 6 bases and J by 2 bases, with 3 bases of the junction left unmatched. The CDR3 protein is CASSQGAAYEQYF. In nucleotides, the CDR3 is TGTGCCAGCAGTCAGGGGGCGGCCTACGAGCAGTACTTC.

This clonotype was seen more than once but under ten times. The rearrangement links TRBV9 to TRBJ2-3, with 10 positions matching TRBD2. The germline CDR1 and CDR2 sequences are SGDLS and YYNGEE. This CDR3 has 17 residues. The junction had 9 bases not matched to a gene; V was cut back by 0 bases and J by 5 bases. DNA for the CDR3: TGTGCCAGCAGCGTAGGGTCCAGCGGGGGGGCCAGAGATACGCAGTATTTT. It specifies CASSVGSSGGARDTQYF.

The table lists this clonotype with many counts. The chain links TRBV20-1 to TRBJ1-2, with TRBD1 as a possible D gene (6 bases). Germline CDR1 reads DFQATT; CDR2 reads SNEGSKA (reference sequence). V lost 2 bases and J 2 bases, leaving 9 bases between the germline ends. This CDR3 is built from 13 residues. CDR3 bases: TGCAGTGCTAGAAAAACAGGGAACTATGGCTACACCTTC. Translated: CSARKTGNYGYTF.

This chain joins TRBV6-2 or TRBV6-3 and TRBJ2-4, with D perhaps matching TRBD1 (6 bases). V was shortened by 0 bases and J by 0 bases, with 15 bases between the two germline ends. CDR1 and CDR2 (germline): MNHEY, SVGEGT. CDR3 length: 18 residues. In nucleotides, the CDR3 is TGTGCCAGCAGTTACTCACCCGGGACACCCCTAGCCAAAAACATTCAGTACTTC. Translation gives CASSYSPGTPLAKNIQYF.

This clonotype was counted ten times or more. This CDR3 reads CASSLLAANEQFF. CDR3 nucleotides: TGTGCCAGCAGCTTACTAGCGGCCAATGAGCAGTTCTTC. This chain joins TRBV11-3 and TRBJ2-1, with 7 bases lining up with TRBD2. CDR1 and CDR2 (germline): SGHNT, YENEEA. The CDR3 spans 13 residues. J gave up 6 bases and V 2 bases, and 1 base lay outside the gene matches.

This clonotype has ten or more counts. V usage is TRBV11-2 and J usage is TRBJ2-7; D is possibly TRBD2 (5 bases). Germline V gene data show CDR1 as SGHAT and CDR2 as FQNNGV. The V end lost 5 bases, the J end lost 3 bases, and 8 bases lay between the germline ends. The CDR3 contains 12 residues. Written as DNA, the CDR3 is TGTGCCAGCAGCCGGAGCGGCTACGAGCAGTACTTC. Residues: CASSRSGYEQYF.

The V gene is TRBV19, the J gene TRBJ2-1; D perhaps matches TRBD2 (7 bases). The germline CDR1 and CDR2 sequences are LNHDA and SQIVND (reference sequence). The ends were cut back, 3 bases at V and 8 bases at J, with 11 bases in the middle. The CDR3 consists of 13 residues. The DNA for the CDR3 is TGTGCCAGTAGTATTCGGGGGGCTCATGAGCAGTTCTTC. As protein: CASSIRGAHEQFF.

The chain is built from TRBV28 and TRBJ2-7; 7 bases line up with TRBD1. The CDR3 consists of 15 residues. CDR1 is MDHEN and CDR2 is SYDVKM in the germline V gene. V lost 7 bases and J lost 2; bases outside the gene matches: 11. The DNA of the CDR3 is TGTGCCAGCAATATCCGGGACAGTAGCACCTACGAGCAGTACTTC. Its translation: CASNIRDSSTYEQYF.

This chain links TRBV5-1 with TRBJ2-2; tentatively, D is TRBD1 or TRBD2 (6 bases each). The germline V and J ends were trimmed by 5 bases and 4 bases, with 12 bases remaining between them. CDR3 length: 14 amino acids. Germline loops: CDR1 SGHRS, CDR2 YFSETQ. The CDR3 protein is CASSGGRVTGELFF. The CDR3 DNA reads TGCGCCAGCAGTGGGGGGCGCGTCACCGGGGAGCTGTTTTTT.

This clonotype has more than one count but fewer than ten. The chain carries TRBV6-2 or TRBV6-3 and TRBJ2-2; 11 bases match TRBD2. The V gene's germline CDR1 is MNHEY and CDR2 SVGEGT. This CDR3 has 20 residues. V lost 2 bases to trimming and J lost 4 bases; unmatched junction nucleotides: 15. The CDR3 region has the DNA TGTGCCAGCAGTTACGTACCCCTAGTAGCGGGGGGGCGTGGCACCGGGGAGCTGTTTTTT. Translation gives CASSYVPLVAGGRGTGELFF.

This clonotype came up a few times. The V and J genes are TRBV7-3 and TRBJ1-1; TRBD1 is a possible D gene (5 bases). The CDR3 is made up of 13 amino acids. Germline V gene lookup returns CDR1 SGHTA and CDR2 FQGTGA. Between the trimmed V and J ends, which lost 5 bases and 1 base, there was a span of 8 bases. The CDR3 protein is CASSRQPNTEAFF. CDR3 bases: TGTGCCAGCAGCCGACAGCCGAACACTGAAGCTTTCTTT.

This chain uses TRBV4-3 with TRBJ2-3, with D possibly matching TRBD2 (6 bases). V lost 0 bases and J 2 bases, leaving 18 bases between the germline ends. The CDR3 is 18 amino acids. The germline CDR1 and CDR2 sequences are LGHNA and YSLEER. CDR3 region: CASSQDYQQEGSTDTQYF. Written as DNA, the CDR3 is TGCGCCAGCAGCCAAGATTACCAACAGGAGGGTTCCACAGATACGCAGTATTTT.

This clonotype was counted between two and nine times. This rearrangement joins TRBV20-1 to TRBJ2-7; no definite D call. Germline-derived CDR1 and CDR2 are DFQATT and SNEGSKA (reference sequence). This CDR3 has 14 amino acids. CDR3 DNA sequence: TGCACAACTAAAAGTGTAGGTCCGTCCTACGAGCAGTACTTC. The encoded protein is CTTKSVGPSYEQYF.

The chain has TRBV11-2 and TRBJ2-1, with TRBD2 identical over 8 bases. The CDR3 runs 17 residues. The V gene's germline CDR1 is SGHAT and CDR2 FQNNGV. The trim removed 1 base at V and 2 bases at J, leaving 7 bases unmatched. This chain's CDR3 is CASSLVLGAGAYNEQFF. The CDR3 region has the DNA TGTGCCAGCAGCTTAGTTCTTGGAGCGGGGGCCTACAATGAGCAGTTCTTC.

The sample holds many counts of this clonotype. The chain uses TRBV10-2 and TRBJ1-5, with D possibly matching TRBD1 (6 bases). The CDR3 covers 16 residues. V dropped 2 bases and J dropped 1 base, with 12 bases sitting between them. In germline, CDR1 is WSHSY, CDR2 SAAADI. CDR3 DNA sequence: TGCGCCAGCAGTGAGCCCCAGGGGTCGAGCAATCAGCCCCAGCATTTT. Translated: CASSEPQGSSNQPQHF.

This chain joins TRBV6-6 and TRBJ2-1; TRBD2 matches at 8 bases. The CDR3 runs to 15 residues. CDR1 and CDR2 from the germline V gene are MNHNY and SVGAGI (reference sequence). V was clipped by 7 bases and J by 10 bases; unmatched bases: 15. The CDR3 sequence: CASTSVNRGGGEQFF. The CDR3 bases are TGTGCCAGCACCTCAGTTAATAGAGGCGGGGGGGAGCAGTTCTTC.

In this sample, this clonotype turned up a few times. The rearrangement joins TRBV29-1 to TRBJ1-2; possibly TRBD1 for D (6 bases). The CDR3 loop spans 11 amino acids. V was trimmed by 6 bases and J by 7 bases, leaving 12 bases between them. Germline V lookup: CDR1 SQVTM, CDR2 ANQGSEA. CDR3 protein: CSVDSGVGYTF. CDR3 coding DNA: TGCAGCGTCGACTCAGGGGTTGGCTACACCTTC.

This clonotype was picked up many times. The chain has TRBV11-2 and TRBJ2-7; no firm D call. In germline, CDR1 is SGHAT, CDR2 FQNNGV. The V end was cut by 5 bases, the J end by 4 bases, with 15 bases between. This CDR3 spans 14 amino acids. This chain's CDR3 is CASSPTAPSYEQYF. Here the CDR3 DNA reads TGTGCCAGCAGCCCGACGGCTCCTTCTTACGAGCAGTACTTC.

This clonotype was counted between two and nine times. For the CDR3, the DNA is TGTGCCAGCAGTGAGTTAGTGGTGCAAGAGACCCAGTACTTC. Amino acid sequence: CASSELVVQETQYF. V and J are TRBV2 and TRBJ2-5, with D unclear. The CDR3 sequence is 14 residues long. Trimming removed 3 bases from V and 2 bases from J, with 10 bases in between. Germline values: CDR1 SNHLY, CDR2 FYNNEI. The variable domain in full, completed from reference TRBV2 and TRBJ2-5, reads EPEVTQTPSHQVTQMGQEVILRCVPISNHLYFYWYRQILGQKVEFLVSFYNNEISEKSEIFDDQFSVERPDGSNFTLKIRSTKLEDSAMYFCASSELVVQETQYFGPGTRLLVL.

This clonotype was detected a few times. V is TRBV28 and J is TRBJ2-7; no clear D gene. Trimming removed 8 bases from V and 4 bases from J, with 12 bases in between. Germline-derived CDR1 and CDR2 are MDHEN and SYDVKM. The CDR3 has 12 residues. The CDR3, as DNA: TGTGCCAGCGATAGGCAAGGATACGAGCAGTACTTC. Protein: CASDRQGYEQYF.

The chain carries TRBV6-6 and TRBJ1-1; TRBD1 matches at 7 bases. The length of the CDR3 is 13 residues. The J segment lost 1 base and the V segment lost 5 bases, leaving 1 base of the junction unmatched. Germline V gene data show CDR1 as MNHNY and CDR2 as SVGAGI (reference sequence). The CDR3 sequence: CASSAGGNTEAFF. In DNA form, the CDR3 reads TGTGCCAGCAGTGCAGGGGGGAACACTGAAGCTTTCTTT.